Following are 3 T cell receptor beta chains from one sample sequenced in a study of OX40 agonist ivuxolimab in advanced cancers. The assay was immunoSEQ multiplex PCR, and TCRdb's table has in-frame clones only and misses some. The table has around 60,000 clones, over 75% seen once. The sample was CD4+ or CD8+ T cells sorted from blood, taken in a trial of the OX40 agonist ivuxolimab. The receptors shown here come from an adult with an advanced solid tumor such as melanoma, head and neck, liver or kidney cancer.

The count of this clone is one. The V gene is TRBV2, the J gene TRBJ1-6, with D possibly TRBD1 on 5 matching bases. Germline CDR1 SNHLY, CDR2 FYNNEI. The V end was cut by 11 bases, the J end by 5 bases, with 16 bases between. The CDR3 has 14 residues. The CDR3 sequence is CAEGGPGDNSPLHF. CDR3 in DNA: TGTGCCGAAGGCGGGCCGGGGGATAATTCACCCCTCCACTTT. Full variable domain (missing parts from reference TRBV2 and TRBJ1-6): EPEVTQTPSHQVTQMGQEVILRCVPISNHLYFYWYRQILGQKVEFLVSFYNNEISEKSEIFDDQFSVERPDGSNFTLKIRSTKLEDSAMYFCAEGGPGDNSPLHFGNGTRLTVT.

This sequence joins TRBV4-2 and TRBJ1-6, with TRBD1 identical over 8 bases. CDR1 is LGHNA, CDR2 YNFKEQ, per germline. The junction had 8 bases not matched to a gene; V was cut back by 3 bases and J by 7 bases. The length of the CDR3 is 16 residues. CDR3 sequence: CASSHSWTGQNSPLHF. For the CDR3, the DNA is TGTGCCAGCAGCCATTCCTGGACAGGGCAGAATTCACCCCTCCACTTT.

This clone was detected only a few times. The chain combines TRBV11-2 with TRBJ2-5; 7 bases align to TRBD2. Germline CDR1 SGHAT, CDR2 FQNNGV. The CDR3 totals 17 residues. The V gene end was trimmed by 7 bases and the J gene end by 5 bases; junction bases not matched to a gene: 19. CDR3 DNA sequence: TGTGCCAGCAATCCTACCCAACGGGCGGGAGCTCGGGAGACCCAGTACTTC. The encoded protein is CASNPTQRAGARETQYF.